The following is a T cell receptor (beta chain) sequence with its context. The CDR3 is 18 amino acids. Every sample gave at least 6 micrograms of total RNA when it was extracted. This entry comes from a study of blood T cells in healthy people across ages. It was with a sample-barcoded 5' primer and a J-beta primer mix that a second PCR of about 7 to 12 cycles was run. Each cDNA molecule, via a template-switch adaptor with 12 random nucleotides, was tagged. One entry per CDR3 protein results from TCRdb running MiXCR on the 5' RACE reads. The sample has around 650,000 distinct CDR3 sequences, around two fifths seen once.

Sequencing was done on a sample of blood. This TCR was sampled from an older man in good health. This sequence joins TRBV21-1 and TRBJ2-7; the D segment call TRBD2 is taken from the table without a DNA check. TRBV21-1 is an annotated pseudogene. The DNA of the CDR3 is TGTGCCAGCAGCGAACTCCCATATTCGGGGGGACTGTCCTACGAGCAGTACTTC. Its protein is CASSELPYSGGLSYEQYF.